These 24 T cell receptor beta chains were all obtained from the same sample, sequenced in a study of regulatory T cells in long-lasting Graves disease. Time point specified: persistent/refractory GD, antithyroid drugs over 5 years with positive TRAb. Construction of the TCR library relied on RNA isolated from PBMCs. CDR3 regions were amplified by Arm-PCR using iRepertoire HTBI primers to build TCR beta libraries. TCRdb processed the multiplex PCR reads anew with MiXCR; each CDR3 protein has one entry. In the table there are a few hundred thousand distinct CDR3 sequences, less than 25% of which are singletons. Sequenced material: peripheral blood mononuclear cells (PBMCs), taken when the disease was refractory, from a patient treated with antithyroid drugs. All receptors come from a female donor with Graves disease.

This clonotype was counted only a few times. CDR3 loop: CASSLDGRRVNTEAFF. The CDR3 DNA is TGTGCCAGCAGCTTGGACGGCCGACGAGTGAACACTGAAGCTTTCTTT. This chain connects TRBV5-6 to TRBJ1-1; D is unclear. CDR1 and CDR2 from the germline V gene are SGHDT and YYEEEE. The CDR3 is made up of 16 amino acids. Deletions cut 0 bases from V and 0 bases from J, with 12 bases between.

The chain employs TRBV20-1 and TRBJ2-1, with 9 bases matching TRBD2. The CDR3 is 16 amino acids. Trimming took 0 bases from V and 5 from J; bases not matched to a gene: 8. Germline V lookup: CDR1 DFQATT, CDR2 SNEGSKA (reference sequence). CDR3 in amino acids: CSAREWAGGSHNEQFF. As DNA, the CDR3 is TGCAGTGCTAGAGAATGGGCGGGAGGGTCCCACAATGAGCAGTTCTTC.

Ten or more counts support this clonotype. The chain has TRBV2 and TRBJ2-5; TRBD1 or TRBD2 may be the D gene (5 bases each). The V gene lost 5 bases and the J gene lost 4 bases, with 11 bases spanning the gap. The CDR3 has 13 amino acids. CDR1 is SNHLY and CDR2 is FYNNEI in the germline V gene. CDR3 DNA sequence: TGTGCCAGCAGTTACCGGGACGGAGAGACCCAGTACTTC. Encoded protein: CASSYRDGETQYF.

This clonotype occurred many times. DNA for the CDR3: TGTGCCAGCAGATATAGCGGGAGTGGAAAGAGCACAGATACGCAGTATTTT. This encodes CASRYSGSGKSTDTQYF. This chain uses TRBV2 with TRBJ2-3, with TRBD2 matching 9 bases. The trim removed 6 bases at V and 0 bases at J, leaving 10 bases unmatched. The germline CDR1 and CDR2 sequences are SNHLY and FYNNEI. The CDR3 covers 17 residues.

This clonotype was picked up a small number of times. V usage is TRBV29-1 and J usage is TRBJ2-2; 16 nucleotides align to TRBD2. Germline CDR1 reads SQVTM; CDR2 reads ANQGSEA. The CDR3 covers 16 residues. V shed 6 bases and J 9 bases; nucleotides not matched to a gene: 10. Here the CDR3 reads CSVREGLAGGSRELFF. Here the CDR3 DNA reads TGCAGCGTCCGAGAGGGACTAGCGGGAGGGTCCCGGGAGCTGTTTTTT.

V gene TRBV6-1 combines with J gene TRBJ1-3, with 10 nucleotides matching TRBD1. This CDR3 has 19 residues. CDR1 and CDR2 (germline): MNHNS, SASEGT. V lost 6 bases, J lost 7 bases, and 21 bases stayed unmatched. CDR3 nucleotide sequence: TGTGCCAGCAGCCAAATGCCGAACAAGGGACAGGGGAGAGTGAACACCATATATTTT. Protein sequence: CASSQMPNKGQGRVNTIYF.

This clonotype was seen a handful of times. The chain combines TRBV30 with TRBJ2-7; 7 bases align to TRBD2. This CDR3 spans 13 amino acids. Germline CDR1 and CDR2: GTSNPN and SVGIG (reference sequence). The trim removed 3 bases at V and 0 bases at J, leaving 2 bases unmatched. CDR3 in DNA: TGTGCCTGGAGGAGGACTAGCTCCTACGAGCAGTACTTC. Translation: CAWRRTSSYEQYF.

Note on this clonotype: A far larger clone is just one base off, so this is likely a read error. This chain connects TRBV11-2 to TRBJ2-7; 11 nucleotides line up with TRBD2. The CDR3 sequence is 15 residues long. The germline V gene encodes CDR1 SGHAT and CDR2 FQNNGV. J gave up 0 bases and V 7 bases, and 5 bases lay outside the gene matches. The CDR3 is CASTPTSGSSYEQYF. DNA of the CDR3: TGTGCCAGCACCCCCACTAGCGGGAGCTCCTACGAGCAGTACTTC. The whole variable domain, filled in from reference TRBV11-2 and TRBJ2-7, reads EAGVAQSPRYKIIEKRQSVAFWCNPISGHATLYWYQQILGQGPKLLIQFQNNGVVDDSQLPKDRFSAERLKGVDSTLKIQPAKLEDSAVYLCASTPTSGSSYEQYFGPGTRLTVT.

The chain couples TRBV6-5 to TRBJ2-7, with 8 bases fitting TRBD1. CDR3 length equals 14 residues. Germline loops: CDR1 MNHEY, CDR2 SVGAGI. The J segment lost 2 bases and the V segment lost 4 bases, leaving 4 bases of the junction unmatched. CDR3 sequence reads: CASSSDRAAYEQYF. CDR3 in DNA: TGTGCCAGCAGTTCGGACAGGGCCGCCTACGAGCAGTACTTC.

The table lists this clonotype with many counts. The chain joins TRBV6-5 to TRBJ2-2, with no clear D. Between the trimmed V and J ends, which lost 2 bases and 6 bases, there was a span of 10 bases. This CDR3 comprises 14 residues. Germline V lookup: CDR1 MNHEY, CDR2 SVGAGI. The CDR3 coding sequence is TGTGCCAGCAGTTACGAAGGGTCCCCCGGGGAGCTGTTTTTT. Translating it yields CASSYEGSPGELFF.

The chain links TRBV5-5 to TRBJ2-7, with 9 bases matching TRBD1. Trimming took 3 bases from V and 2 from J; bases not matched to a gene: 3. In germline, CDR1 is SGHKS, CDR2 YYEKEE (reference sequence). The CDR3 is 14 residues long. The CDR3 sequence is CASSSGQGTYEQYF. CDR3 in DNA: TGTGCCAGCAGCTCGGGACAGGGTACCTACGAGCAGTACTTC.

This clonotype was detected a few times. The chain uses TRBV4-2 and TRBJ2-5; 7 bases fit TRBD2. Unmatched junction bases numbered 14, after V lost 4 bases and J lost 6 bases. The CDR3 contains 16 residues. CDR1 is LGHNA, CDR2 YNFKEQ, per germline. CDR3: CASSPRGSGAGKTQYF. For the CDR3, the DNA is TGTGCCAGCAGCCCCCGCGGAAGCGGAGCGGGGAAGACCCAGTACTTC.

The V call is TRBV5-5, the J call TRBJ2-4, with D unresolved. The length of the CDR3 is 13 residues. The V gene's germline CDR1 is SGHKS and CDR2 YYEKEE (reference sequence). The ends were cut back, 3 bases at V and 5 bases at J, with 9 bases in the middle. The CDR3 DNA sequence: TGTGCCAGCAGCTCAGCATATGAAAACATTCAGTACTTC. Translation: CASSSAYENIQYF.

The chain employs TRBV7-2 and TRBJ2-5; 7 bases are a match to TRBD2. After removal of 7 bases from V and 5 bases from J, the junction contained 10 bases not matched to a gene. Germline V CDR1 and CDR2: SGHTA, FQGNSA. This CDR3 contains 14 residues. As DNA, the CDR3 is TGTGCCAGCAACAACCCGGGACTACTCGAGACCCAGTACTTC. Its translation is CASNNPGLLETQYF. Full variable domain (rest looked up from reference TRBV7-2 and TRBJ2-5): GAGVSQSPSNKVTEKGKDVELRCDPISGHTALYWYRQSLGQGLEFLIYFQGNSAPDKSGLPSDRFSAERTGGSVSTLTIQRTQQEDSAVYLCASNNPGLLETQYFGPGTRLLVL.

This clonotype was observed at least ten times. The V and J genes are TRBV20-1 and TRBJ2-7; 16 bases align to TRBD2. CDR3 length: 15 residues. J was trimmed by 6 bases and V by 5 bases; bases with no gene match: 7. Germline loops: CDR1 DFQATT, CDR2 SNEGSKA (reference sequence). The CDR3 DNA reads TGCAGTGCTGCGGGACTAGCGGGAGGGCCAGGCGAGCAGTACTTC. Residues: CSAAGLAGGPGEQYF.

The chain has TRBV6-9 and TRBJ2-1; the match to TRBD2 covers 11 bases. V lost 4 bases, J lost 5 bases, and 4 bases stayed unmatched. Germline CDR1 is MNHGY and CDR2 is SVAAGI. CDR3 size: 15 residues. The CDR3 is CASSFSGRANNEQFF. The CDR3 DNA sequence: TGTGCCAGCAGTTTTAGCGGGAGGGCCAACAATGAGCAGTTCTTC.

This rearrangement joins TRBV12-3 or TRBV12-4 to TRBJ2-1, with unresolved D. CDR3 size: 12 residues. Trimming removed 6 bases at V and 9 bases at J, with 12 bases between. This CDR3 reads CASSIGLGEQFF. CDR3 nucleotide sequence: TGTGCCAGCAGCATTGGATTGGGTGAGCAGTTCTTC.

This chain uses TRBV19 with TRBJ2-2; TRBD1 matches at 8 bases. J gave up 4 bases and V 4 bases, and 8 bases lay outside the gene matches. Germline V lookup: CDR1 LNHDA, CDR2 SQIVND (reference sequence). This CDR3 spans 16 amino acids. CDR3 loop: CASSRPRGRSTGELFF. CDR3 DNA: TGTGCCAGTAGTAGGCCCAGGGGGCGAAGCACCGGGGAGCTGTTTTTT.

V gene TRBV19 combines with J gene TRBJ2-5; TRBD1 aligns across 9 bases. V lost 3 bases to trimming and J lost 10 bases; unmatched junction nucleotides: 6. CDR3 length: 13 residues. Looked up from germline, CDR1 is LNHDA and CDR2 is SQIVND (reference sequence). The CDR3 coding sequence is TGTGCCAGTAGTATTACCGGGACAGGGATCCAGTACTTC. Amino acids: CASSITGTGIQYF.

This clonotype was counted between two and nine times. J is TRBJ2-7 and V is TRBV24-1; D is perhaps TRBD2 (5 bases). Germline V CDR1 and CDR2: KGHDR, SFDVKD. The CDR3 runs to 16 residues. The V and J ends lost 3 bases and 3 bases respectively, with 17 bases between them. This CDR3 reads CATSDPRRGQSYEQYF. Here the CDR3 DNA reads TGTGCCACCAGTGATCCGCGCCGGGGTCAAAGCTACGAGCAGTACTTC.

At least ten counts were recorded for this clonotype. The chain joins TRBV7-9 to TRBJ1-1, with 7 bases that match TRBD1. Germline-derived CDR1 and CDR2 are SEHNR and FQNEAQ (reference sequence). The CDR3 covers 16 residues. J lost 8 bases, V lost 5 bases, and 17 bases had no gene match. CDR3 amino acids: CASSENLGRDSREAFF. The CDR3 region has the DNA TGTGCCAGCAGCGAAAATCTGGGACGGGACAGCCGAGAAGCTTTCTTT.

This clonotype was detected ten times or more. The chain links TRBV30 to TRBJ1-1; D gene unclear. V shed 4 bases and J shed 1 base, with 7 bases lying between them. Per the germline V gene, CDR1 is GTSNPN and CDR2 is SVGIG (reference sequence). This CDR3 comprises 12 residues. The CDR3 is CAWIVRNTEAFF. The CDR3 region has the DNA TGTGCCTGGATAGTTCGGAACACTGAAGCTTTCTTT.

CDR3 in DNA: TGTGCCAGCAGTTGGGGGATCCGGCAGCCCCAGCATTTT. Translation: CASSWGIRQPQHF. The J gene is TRBJ1-5, the V gene TRBV6-2 or TRBV6-3, with D perhaps TRBD1 (5 bases). This CDR3 has 13 amino acids. V lost 4 bases and J 7 bases, leaving 11 bases between the germline ends. Germline CDR1 is MNHEY and CDR2 is SVGEGT.

This clonotype was counted only a few times. J is TRBJ1-3 and V is TRBV19; D perhaps matches TRBD1 (5 bases). Germline CDR1 and CDR2: LNHDA and SQIVND (reference sequence). Trimming left V 2 bases short and J 1 base short, with 12 bases between. The CDR3 has 16 amino acids. The CDR3 loop is CASSIPGRVSGNTIYF. CDR3 in DNA: TGTGCCAGTAGTATACCCGGCAGGGTATCTGGAAACACCATATATTTT.